This TCR beta chain was captured in a study of T cell responses to AZD1222 COVID-19 vaccine. Study results and limitations: Spike as a whole was targeted by vaccine-associated CD4 TCRs, dominant at 160-218 and 743-854. Seropositive at baseline were only a handful of AZD1222 recipients. Nearly half of spike-specific TCRs reportedly go after variant regions that carry no mutations. Donors were mostly white British, more females; clonal diversity possibly underestimated.

Generated by immunoSEQ multiplex PCR, the TCRdb table keeps only in-frame clones and is missing some. The sample lists about 140,000 clones; roughly 90% were seen once. CDR1 and CDR2 (germline): SGHTA, FQGNSA. The junction had 8 bases not matched to a gene; V was cut back by 0 bases and J by 2 bases. The CDR3 runs 17 residues. Comments on this clone: The target antigen is unknown.

The rearrangement joins TRBV7-2 to TRBJ2-7, with 9 bases that match TRBD2. The clonotype comes from an adult in good health. The sequencing used peripheral blood, collected on day 0 of AZD1222 vaccination. This CDR3 reads CASSLAGLAGDPYEQYF. CDR3 sequence (DNA): TGTGCCAGCAGCTTAGCTGGGTTAGCGGGAGACCCCTACGAGCAGTACTTC. Together with reference TRBV7-2 and TRBJ2-7, the CDR3 gives the full variable domain: GAGVSQSPSNKVTEKGKDVELRCDPISGHTALYWYRQSLGQGLEFLIYFQGNSAPDKSGLPSDRFSAERTGGSVSTLTIQRTQQEDSAVYLCASSLAGLAGDPYEQYFGPGTRLTVT.